This T cell receptor beta chain is from a study of beta chain features in type 1 diabetes. The germline V gene encodes CDR1 SGHRS and CDR2 YFSETQ. CDR3 length: 16 amino acids. V lost 5 bases to trimming and J lost 0 bases, with 12 bases between them. The study reverse transcribed the entire isolated RNA, so it sequenced expressed TCRB transcripts. The assay was immunoSEQ multiplex PCR, and TCRdb's table has in-frame clones only and misses some. Of 300,000 to 350,000 clones listed, around 20% are singletons. Study results and caveats: Type 1 diabetes patients showed a moderate but significant shortening of TCRB CDR3s in all four CD4+ subsets. Patients and controls would be equally affected if PCR favored shorter templates.

This clone was seen more than once but under ten times. What it binds is not known. Cell sorting via CD45RO/CCR7/CD25/CD127/CD95/CD27 was performed to obtain CD4+ naive, central memory, regulatory and stem cell-like memory cells. Sorting produced populations that all topped 98% purity. This chain uses TRBV5-1 with TRBJ2-6; a weak D match, TRBD2 (6 bases). The clonotype originates from a woman aged 18-29 years in good health. The sequenced sample was naive CD4+ T cells from blood. CDR3 amino acids: CASRLGGNSGANVLTF. CDR3 nucleotides: TGCGCCAGCAGACTAGGAGGGAACTCTGGGGCCAACGTCCTGACTTTC.